This T cell receptor (beta chain) was retrieved from a study of long-term antiretroviral therapy in people with HIV. At the level of the study: First collections came about a decade before the 2015 immediate-ART recommendation.

Remarks on this clone: Its specificity is unknown.

A v3.0 immunoSEQ assay was performed at survey level. The method was immunoSEQ multiplex PCR; TCRdb's version includes in-frame clones alone and lacks a portion of them. Altogether about 40,000 clones are present, 80% to 90% being singletons, with the ten largest covering 4%. The CDR3 runs to 15 residues. Per germline, CDR1 SNHLY and CDR2 FYNNEI. V shed 6 bases and J shed 0 bases, with 13 bases lying between them. General study findings and limits: On ART adherence, viral resistance or therapy changes, no data were available.

Treated in the United States were all of the participants with HIV. The samples comprised roughly 1-11 million cryopreserved PBMC ahead of DNA extraction. The clonotype originates from a woman in her forties or fifties with HIV. The specimen comprised unsorted PBMCs, sampled 1.2 years after starting antiretroviral therapy. V is TRBV2 and J is TRBJ2-3; weak D call: TRBD1 (5 bases). The CDR3 nucleotides are TGTGCCAGCAGCGTCGCAGGGTTGAGCACAGATACGCAGTATTTT. Protein: CASSVAGLSTDTQYF.